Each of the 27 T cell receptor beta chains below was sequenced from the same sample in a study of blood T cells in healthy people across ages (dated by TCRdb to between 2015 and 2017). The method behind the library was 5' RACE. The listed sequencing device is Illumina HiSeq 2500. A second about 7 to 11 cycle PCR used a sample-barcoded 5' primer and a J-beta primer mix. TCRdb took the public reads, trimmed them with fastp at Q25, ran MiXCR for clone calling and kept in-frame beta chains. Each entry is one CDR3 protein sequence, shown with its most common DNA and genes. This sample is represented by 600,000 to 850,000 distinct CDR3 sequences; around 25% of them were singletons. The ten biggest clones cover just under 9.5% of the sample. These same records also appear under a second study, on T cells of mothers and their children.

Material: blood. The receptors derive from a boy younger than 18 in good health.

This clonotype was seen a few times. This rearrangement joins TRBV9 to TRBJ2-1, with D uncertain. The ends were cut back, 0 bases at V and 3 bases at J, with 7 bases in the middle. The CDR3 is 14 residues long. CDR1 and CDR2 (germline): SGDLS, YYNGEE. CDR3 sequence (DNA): TGTGCCAGCAGCGTAGGGAAGGGCTACAATGAGCAGTTCTTC. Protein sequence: CASSVGKGYNEQFF.

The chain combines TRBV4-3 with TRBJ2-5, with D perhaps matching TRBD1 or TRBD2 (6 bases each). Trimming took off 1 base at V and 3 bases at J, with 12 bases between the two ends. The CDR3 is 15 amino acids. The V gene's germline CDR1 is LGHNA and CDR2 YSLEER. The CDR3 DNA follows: TGCGCCAGCAGCCAAGGACGGGGGCGCGAAGAGACCCAGTACTTC. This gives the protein CASSQGRGREETQYF.

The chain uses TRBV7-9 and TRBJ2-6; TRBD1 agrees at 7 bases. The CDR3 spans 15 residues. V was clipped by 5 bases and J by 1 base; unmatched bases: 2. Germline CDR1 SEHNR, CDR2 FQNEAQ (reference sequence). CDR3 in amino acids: CASSETGSGANVLTF. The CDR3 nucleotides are TGTGCCAGCAGCGAGACAGGGTCTGGGGCCAACGTCCTGACTTTC.

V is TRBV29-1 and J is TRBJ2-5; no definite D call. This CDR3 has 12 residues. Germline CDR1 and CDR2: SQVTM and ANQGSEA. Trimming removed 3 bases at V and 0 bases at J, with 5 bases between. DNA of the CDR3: TGCAGCGTTGAGGAGTACCAAGAGACCCAGTACTTC. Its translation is CSVEEYQETQYF.

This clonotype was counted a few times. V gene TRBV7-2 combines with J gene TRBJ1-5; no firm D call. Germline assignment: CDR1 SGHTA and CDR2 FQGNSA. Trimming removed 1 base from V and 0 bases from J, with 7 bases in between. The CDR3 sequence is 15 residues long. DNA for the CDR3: TGTGCCAGCAGCTTAGAGGACTATAGCAATCAGCCCCAGCATTTT. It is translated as CASSLEDYSNQPQHF.

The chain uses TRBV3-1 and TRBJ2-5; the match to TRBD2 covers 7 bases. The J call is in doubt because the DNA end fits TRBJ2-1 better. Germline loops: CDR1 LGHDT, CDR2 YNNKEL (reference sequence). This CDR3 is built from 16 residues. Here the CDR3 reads CASSQEPAGAYNEQFF. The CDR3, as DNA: TGTGCCAGCAGCCAGGAGCCCGCGGGAGCTTACAATGAGCAGTTCTTC.

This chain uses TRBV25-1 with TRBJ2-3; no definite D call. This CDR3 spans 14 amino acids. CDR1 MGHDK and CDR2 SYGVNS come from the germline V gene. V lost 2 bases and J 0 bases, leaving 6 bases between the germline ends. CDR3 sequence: CASSEGFSTDTQYF. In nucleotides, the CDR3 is TGTGCCAGCAGTGAAGGTTTCAGCACAGATACGCAGTATTTT.

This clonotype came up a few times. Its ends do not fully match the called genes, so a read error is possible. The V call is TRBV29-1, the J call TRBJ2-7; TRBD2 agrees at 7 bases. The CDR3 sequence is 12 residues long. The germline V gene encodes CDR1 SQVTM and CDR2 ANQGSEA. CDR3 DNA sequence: TGCAGCGGTACTAGCGTCTCCTACGAACAGTACTTC. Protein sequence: CSGTSVSYEQYF.

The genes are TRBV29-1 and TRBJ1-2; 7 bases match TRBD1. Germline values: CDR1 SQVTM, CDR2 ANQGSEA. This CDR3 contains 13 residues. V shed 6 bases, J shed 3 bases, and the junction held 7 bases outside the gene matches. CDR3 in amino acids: CSVRSGTDYGYTF. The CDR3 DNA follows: TGCAGCGTGAGATCCGGGACAGACTATGGCTACACCTTC.

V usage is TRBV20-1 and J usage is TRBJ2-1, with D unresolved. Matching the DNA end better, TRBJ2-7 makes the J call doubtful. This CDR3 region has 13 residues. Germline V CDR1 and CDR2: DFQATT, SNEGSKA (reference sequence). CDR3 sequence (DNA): TGCAGTGCTAGCGGCGAGAGCTCCTACGAGCAGTACTTC. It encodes CSASGESSYEQYF.

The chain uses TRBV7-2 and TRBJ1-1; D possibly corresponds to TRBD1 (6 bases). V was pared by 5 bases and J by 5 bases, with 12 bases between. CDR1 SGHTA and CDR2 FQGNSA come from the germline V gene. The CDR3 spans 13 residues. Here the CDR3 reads CASSVQQGTEAFF. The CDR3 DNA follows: TGTGCCAGCAGCGTCCAGCAGGGGACTGAAGCTTTCTTT.

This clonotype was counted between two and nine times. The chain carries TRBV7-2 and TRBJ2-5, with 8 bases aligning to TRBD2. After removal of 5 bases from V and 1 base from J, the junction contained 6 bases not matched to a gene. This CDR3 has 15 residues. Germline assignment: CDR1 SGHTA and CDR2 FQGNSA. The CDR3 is CASSDGGDIQETQYF. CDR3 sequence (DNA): TGTGCCAGCAGCGACGGGGGGGATATCCAAGAGACCCAGTACTTC.

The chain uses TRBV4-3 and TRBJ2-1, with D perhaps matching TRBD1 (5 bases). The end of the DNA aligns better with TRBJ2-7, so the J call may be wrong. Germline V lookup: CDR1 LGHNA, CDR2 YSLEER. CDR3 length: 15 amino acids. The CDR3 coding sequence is TGCGCCAGCAGCCAGGGTACAGGATCTAACTACGAGCAGTACTTC. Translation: CASSQGTGSNYEQYF.

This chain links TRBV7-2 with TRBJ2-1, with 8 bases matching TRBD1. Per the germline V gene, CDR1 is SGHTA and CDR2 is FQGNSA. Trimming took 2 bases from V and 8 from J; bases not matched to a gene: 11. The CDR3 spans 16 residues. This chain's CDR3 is CASSLRGRTGWDEQFF. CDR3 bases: TGTGCCAGCAGCTTAAGAGGGCGGACAGGGTGGGATGAGCAGTTCTTC.

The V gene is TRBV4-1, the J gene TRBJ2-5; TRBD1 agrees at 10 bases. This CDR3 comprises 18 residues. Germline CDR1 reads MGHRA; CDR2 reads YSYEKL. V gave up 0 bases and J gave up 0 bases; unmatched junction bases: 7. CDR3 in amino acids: CASSQEDGTGVYQETQYF. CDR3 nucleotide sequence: TGCGCCAGCAGCCAAGAAGACGGGACAGGGGTGTACCAAGAGACCCAGTACTTC.

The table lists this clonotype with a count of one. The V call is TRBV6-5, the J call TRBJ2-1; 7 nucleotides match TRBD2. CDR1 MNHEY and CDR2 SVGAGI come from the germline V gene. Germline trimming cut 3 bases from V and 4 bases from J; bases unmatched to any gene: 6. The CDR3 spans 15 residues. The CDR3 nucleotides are TGTGCCAGCAGTTATGAGACGGGAGGTTACAATGAGCAGTTCTTC. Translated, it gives CASSYETGGYNEQFF.

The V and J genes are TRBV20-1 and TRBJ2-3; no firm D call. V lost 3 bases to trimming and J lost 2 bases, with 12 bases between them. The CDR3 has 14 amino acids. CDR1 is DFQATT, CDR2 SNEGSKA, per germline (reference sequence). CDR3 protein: CSARRRTNTDTQYF. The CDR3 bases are TGCAGTGCTAGGCGGCGCACAAACACAGATACGCAGTATTTT.

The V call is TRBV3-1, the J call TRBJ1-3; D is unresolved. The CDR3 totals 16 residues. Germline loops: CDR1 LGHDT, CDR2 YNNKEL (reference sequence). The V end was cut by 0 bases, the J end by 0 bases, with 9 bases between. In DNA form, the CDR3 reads TGTGCCAGCAGCCAAGAACGGTGGGGCTCTGGAAACACCATATATTTT. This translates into CASSQERWGSGNTIYF. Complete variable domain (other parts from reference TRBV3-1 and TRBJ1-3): DTAVSQTPKYLVTQMGNDKSIKCEQNLGHDTMYWYKQDSKKFLKIMFSYNNKELIINETVPNRFSPKSPDKAHLNLHINSLELGDSAVYFCASSQERWGSGNTIYFGEGSWLTVV.

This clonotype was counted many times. CDR3 protein: CASSSPGSPWETQYF. DNA for the CDR3: TGTGCCAGCAGCTCACCGGGGAGTCCTTGGGAGACCCAGTACTTC. This rearrangement joins TRBV7-2 to TRBJ2-5, with D possibly matching TRBD2 (5 bases). Germline CDR1 and CDR2: SGHTA and FQGNSA. This CDR3 has 15 residues. The V gene lost 4 bases and the J gene lost 5 bases, with 17 bases spanning the gap. Combining the CDR3 with reference TRBV7-2 and TRBJ2-5 gives the whole variable domain GAGVSQSPSNKVTEKGKDVELRCDPISGHTALYWYRQSLGQGLEFLIYFQGNSAPDKSGLPSDRFSAERTGGSVSTLTIQRTQQEDSAVYLCASSSPGSPWETQYFGPGTRLLVL.

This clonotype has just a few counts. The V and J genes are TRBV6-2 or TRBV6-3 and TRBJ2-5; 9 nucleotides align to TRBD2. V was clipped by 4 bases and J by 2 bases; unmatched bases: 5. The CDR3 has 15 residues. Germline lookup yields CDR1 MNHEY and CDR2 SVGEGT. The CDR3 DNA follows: TGTGCCAGCAGTTTACCTAGCGGGGTTCAAGAGACCCAGTACTTC. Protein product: CASSLPSGVQETQYF.

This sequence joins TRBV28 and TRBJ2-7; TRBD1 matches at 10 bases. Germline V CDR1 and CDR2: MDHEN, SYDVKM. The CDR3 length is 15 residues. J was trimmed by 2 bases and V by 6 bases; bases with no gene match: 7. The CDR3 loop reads CASRGGTGEAYEQYF. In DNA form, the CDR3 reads TGTGCCAGCAGGGGGGGGACAGGGGAAGCCTACGAGCAGTACTTC.

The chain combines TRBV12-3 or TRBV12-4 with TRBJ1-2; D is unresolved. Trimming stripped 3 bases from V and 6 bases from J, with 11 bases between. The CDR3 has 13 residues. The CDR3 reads CASSLPLGNGYTF. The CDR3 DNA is TGTGCCAGCAGTTTGCCTCTCGGCAATGGCTACACCTTC.

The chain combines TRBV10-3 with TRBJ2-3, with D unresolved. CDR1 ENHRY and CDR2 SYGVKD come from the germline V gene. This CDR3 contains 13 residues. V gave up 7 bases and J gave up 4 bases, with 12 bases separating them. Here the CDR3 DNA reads TGTGCCATCACGATCAACGTGCCAGATACGCAGTATTTT. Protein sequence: CAITINVPDTQYF.

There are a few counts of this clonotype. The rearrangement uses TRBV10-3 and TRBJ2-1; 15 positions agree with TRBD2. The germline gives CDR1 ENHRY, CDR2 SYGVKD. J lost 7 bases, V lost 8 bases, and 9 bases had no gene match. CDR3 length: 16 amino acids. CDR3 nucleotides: TGTGCCATCTGGGGCGGACTAGCGGGAGGGCCTAATGAGCAGTTCTTC. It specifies CAIWGGLAGGPNEQFF.

The CDR3 coding sequence is TGTGCCAGCAGCCCGAACTTACTAGTAGCCGGGGAGCTGTTTTTT. This encodes CASSPNLLVAGELFF. This rearrangement joins TRBV3-1 to TRBJ2-2; D might be TRBD2 (5 bases). The CDR3 runs to 15 residues. V dropped 4 bases and J dropped 6 bases, with 15 bases sitting between them. Germline V gives CDR1 LGHDT, CDR2 YNNKEL (reference sequence).

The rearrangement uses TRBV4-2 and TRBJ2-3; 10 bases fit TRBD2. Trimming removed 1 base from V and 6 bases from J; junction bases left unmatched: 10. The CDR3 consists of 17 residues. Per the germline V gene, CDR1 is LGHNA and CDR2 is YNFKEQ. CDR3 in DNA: TGTGCCAGCAGCCAAGGGGCCGCTAGCGGGAGTCTCGATACGCAGTATTTT. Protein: CASSQGAASGSLDTQYF.

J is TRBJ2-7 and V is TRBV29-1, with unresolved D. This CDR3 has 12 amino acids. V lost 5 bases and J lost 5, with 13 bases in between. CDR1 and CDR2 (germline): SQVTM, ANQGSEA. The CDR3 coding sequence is TGCAGCGTTACGAAGGGCCAGGACGAGCAGTACTTC. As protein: CSVTKGQDEQYF.